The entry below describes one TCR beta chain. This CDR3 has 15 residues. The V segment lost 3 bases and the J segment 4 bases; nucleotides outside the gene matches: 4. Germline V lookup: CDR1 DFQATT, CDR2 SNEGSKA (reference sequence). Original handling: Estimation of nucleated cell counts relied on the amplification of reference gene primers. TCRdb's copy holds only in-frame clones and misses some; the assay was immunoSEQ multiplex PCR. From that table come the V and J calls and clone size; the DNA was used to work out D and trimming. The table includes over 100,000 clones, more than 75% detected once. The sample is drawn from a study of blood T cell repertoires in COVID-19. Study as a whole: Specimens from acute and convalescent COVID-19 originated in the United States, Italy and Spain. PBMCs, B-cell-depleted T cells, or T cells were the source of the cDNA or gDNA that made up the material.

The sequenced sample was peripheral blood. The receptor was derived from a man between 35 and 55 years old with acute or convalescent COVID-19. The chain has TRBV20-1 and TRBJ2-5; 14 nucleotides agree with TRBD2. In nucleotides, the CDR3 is TGCAGTGCTAGTATAGGACTAGCGGGAGGAGAGACCCAGTACTTC. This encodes CSASIGLAGGETQYF.